The 22 T cell receptor beta chains in this list originate from one sample, sequenced in a study of blood T cells in healthy people across ages. A second roughly 7 to 11 cycle PCR used barcoded and J-beta primers. MiXCR, run by TCRdb on the 5' RACE reads, gives a single entry per CDR3 protein. The sample lists hundreds of thousands of distinct CDR3 sequences, more than 55% occurring once. Sample: blood. Source of these receptors: a middle-aged man in good health.

The chain has TRBV9 and TRBJ2-7; the match to TRBD2 covers 9 bases. This CDR3 contains 13 residues. V was pared by 3 bases and J by 2 bases, with 0 bases of the junction left unmatched. CDR1 SGDLS and CDR2 YYNGEE come from the germline V gene. The chain's CDR3 is CASSGTSAYEQYF. CDR3 DNA: TGTGCCAGCAGCGGGACTAGCGCCTACGAGCAGTACTTC.

The chain is built from TRBV28 and TRBJ1-5; TRBD1 is a possible D gene (5 bases). Germline values: CDR1 MDHEN, CDR2 SYDVKM. The V end was cut by 1 base, the J end by 0 bases, with 10 bases between. The CDR3 extends over 16 amino acids. This CDR3 reads CASSLSGTHSNQPQHF. The CDR3 region has the DNA TGTGCCAGCAGTTTATCCGGGACGCATAGCAATCAGCCCCAGCATTTT.

The chain's CDR3 is CASREGLAGVWEQFF. In nucleotides, the CDR3 is TGTGCCAGCAGGGAGGGACTAGCGGGAGTATGGGAGCAGTTCTTC. The J gene is TRBJ2-1, the V gene TRBV6-1; TRBD2 agrees at 14 bases. J was trimmed by 10 bases and V by 6 bases; bases with no gene match: 8. Germline assignment: CDR1 MNHNS and CDR2 SASEGT. This CDR3 has 15 residues.

This clonotype was detected ten times or more. The chain links TRBV20-1 to TRBJ2-3; TRBD2 matches 7 bases. J lost 0 bases, V lost 3 bases, and 6 bases had no gene match. This CDR3 is 15 amino acids long. Per the germline V gene, CDR1 is DFQATT and CDR2 is SNEGSKA (reference sequence). CDR3 in amino acids: CSASALAESTDTQYF. DNA for the CDR3: TGCAGTGCTAGCGCCCTAGCGGAGAGCACAGATACGCAGTATTTT.

The CDR3 bases are TGTGCTACACAAACCCCGGGGGAGAGTCAAGAGACCCAGTACTTC. It yields the protein CATQTPGESQETQYF. V gene TRBV10-3 combines with J gene TRBJ2-5; the D gene is possibly TRBD2 (6 bases). Germline V gene sequence: CDR1 ENHRY, CDR2 SYGVKD. This CDR3 comprises 15 residues.

This clonotype has ten or more counts. CDR3 region: CASRPYKGSNQPQHF. CDR3 sequence (DNA): TGTGCCAGCAGGCCGTATAAGGGTAGCAATCAGCCCCAGCATTTT. V usage is TRBV6-5 and J usage is TRBJ1-5; D remains ambiguous. The germline CDR1 and CDR2 sequences are MNHEY and SVGAGI. Trimming pared 6 bases from V and 0 bases from J, leaving 12 bases between. This CDR3 has 15 amino acids.

This clonotype was seen a handful of times. The V gene is TRBV11-2, the J gene TRBJ2-5, with 7 bases that match TRBD1. CDR1 is SGHAT and CDR2 is FQNNGV in the germline V gene. This CDR3 has 14 residues. After removal of 5 bases from V and 4 bases from J, the junction contained 7 bases not matched to a gene. CDR3: CASSPGDSLETQYF. Here the CDR3 DNA reads TGTGCCAGCAGCCCAGGGGACAGTTTAGAGACCCAGTACTTC.

The chain uses TRBV29-1 and TRBJ2-5; tentative D call: TRBD1 (6 bases). The CDR3 runs to 14 residues. V gave up 0 bases and J gave up 5 bases, with 13 bases separating them. From germline, CDR1 is SQVTM and CDR2 ANQGSEA. The CDR3 here is CSVEDPLQGETQYF. CDR3 bases: TGCAGCGTTGAAGATCCGCTGCAGGGGGAGACCCAGTACTTC.

This clonotype was detected only once. The chain uses TRBV20-1 and TRBJ2-4; D possibly matches TRBD1 or TRBD2 (6 bases each). The J call may not be correct, given that the DNA end is closer to TRBJ2-7. The V gene's germline CDR1 is DFQATT and CDR2 SNEGSKA (reference sequence). The CDR3 extends over 12 amino acids. CDR3 region: CSAGRGPYEQYF. CDR3 in DNA: TGCAGTGCTGGTCGGGGGCCCTACGAGCAGTACTTC.

V is TRBV4-2 and J is TRBJ2-1, with a tentative D call TRBD2 (5 bases). Germline CDR1 reads LGHNA; CDR2 reads YNFKEQ. The CDR3 consists of 14 residues. V dropped 2 bases and J dropped 1 base, with 6 bases sitting between them. CDR3 protein: CASSQPGSYNEQFF. Written as DNA, the CDR3 is TGTGCCAGCAGCCAACCGGGGTCCTACAATGAGCAGTTCTTC.

CDR3 residues: CASSYWTPGYDTQYF. CDR3 nucleotide sequence: TGTGCCAGCAGCTACTGGACCCCAGGGTATGATACGCAGTATTTT. The rearrangement joins TRBV11-2 to TRBJ2-3; D is possibly TRBD1 (5 bases). The CDR3 length is 15 residues. With 4 bases removed from V and 6 bases from J, the gap between germline ends came to 17 bases. The germline CDR1 and CDR2 sequences are SGHAT and FQNNGV.

J is TRBJ2-4 and V is TRBV20-1, with 10 nucleotides matching TRBD2. The germline V gene encodes CDR1 DFQATT and CDR2 SNEGSKA (reference sequence). V trimming: 3 bases; J trimming: 7 bases; junction bases outside the gene matches: 12. The CDR3 totals 16 residues. This chain's CDR3 is CSARGASGSGGNIQYF. The CDR3, as DNA: TGCAGTGCTAGGGGAGCTAGCGGGAGTGGGGGTAACATTCAGTACTTC.

A remark on this clonotype: This may arise from a read error, as a much more abundant clone is one base away. V is TRBV7-2 and J is TRBJ2-3, with 7 positions matching TRBD2. Germline CDR1 reads SGHTA; CDR2 reads FQGNSA. V trimming: 1 base; J trimming: 2 bases; junction bases outside the gene matches: 3. This CDR3 spans 15 amino acids. This CDR3 reads CASSLVAGDTDTQYF. CDR3 sequence (DNA): TGTGCCAGCAGCTTAGTCGCGGGGGACACAGATACGCAGTATTTT. Full variable domain (rest looked up from reference TRBV7-2 and TRBJ2-3): GAGVSQSPSNKVTEKGKDVELRCDPISGHTALYWYRQSLGQGLEFLIYFQGNSAPDKSGLPSDRFSAERTGGSVSTLTIQRTQQEDSAVYLCASSLVAGDTDTQYFGPGTRLTVL.

The V gene is TRBV20-1, the J gene TRBJ1-5, with D hard to call. Germline CDR1 reads DFQATT; CDR2 reads SNEGSKA (reference sequence). The CDR3 extends over 15 amino acids. V was clipped by 0 bases and J by 0 bases, with 9 bases between them. The CDR3, as DNA: TGCAGTGCTAGAGATAGAGGGAATAGCAATCAGCCCCAGCATTTT. Protein sequence: CSARDRGNSNQPQHF.

The genes are TRBV28 and TRBJ2-1, with TRBD1 identical over 9 bases. The CDR3 covers 14 residues. After removal of 8 bases from V and 9 bases from J, the junction contained 11 bases not matched to a gene. Germline assignment: CDR1 MDHEN and CDR2 SYDVKM. The CDR3, as DNA: TGTGCCAGCCCTAGCCGGGACAGGGTGAGTGAGCAGTTCTTC. It yields the protein CASPSRDRVSEQFF.

The rearrangement joins TRBV28 to TRBJ1-2; the match to TRBD1 covers 7 bases. V gave up 11 bases and J gave up 2 bases; unmatched junction bases: 8. The CDR3 contains 13 residues. Per germline, CDR1 MDHEN and CDR2 SYDVKM. The chain's CDR3 is CALQDRTNYGYTF. CDR3 coding DNA: TGTGCCCTCCAGGACAGGACCAACTATGGCTACACCTTC.

This chain connects TRBV11-3 to TRBJ2-7; D is undetermined. The CDR3 length is 15 residues. V shed 5 bases and J shed 0 bases, with 14 bases lying between them. CDR1 is SGHNT, CDR2 YENEEA, per germline. CDR3 coding DNA: TGTGCCAGCAGCCCTCTAATGGGATACTCCTACGAGCAGTACTTC. Translation gives CASSPLMGYSYEQYF.

This clonotype was recorded a few times. The V call is TRBV11-1, the J call TRBJ2-3, with 8 positions matching TRBD1. V lost 0 bases and J lost 2; bases outside the gene matches: 7. The CDR3 contains 17 residues. Germline V gene lookup returns CDR1 SGHAT and CDR2 FQDESV (reference sequence). CDR3 nucleotide sequence: TGTGCCAGCAGCTTAGCGCTCCGGACAGGGCTCACAGATACGCAGTATTTT. Protein product: CASSLALRTGLTDTQYF.

The chain recombines TRBV7-2 with TRBJ2-5; TRBD2 aligns across 13 bases. J gave up 7 bases and V 5 bases, and 10 bases lay outside the gene matches. The CDR3 consists of 16 residues. Germline values: CDR1 SGHTA, CDR2 FQGNSA. The CDR3 DNA is TGTGCCAGCAGCCCGTCAACTAGCGGGGGGGCTGTGACCCAGTACTTC. It encodes CASSPSTSGGAVTQYF.

The chain uses TRBV19 and TRBJ2-3; the match to TRBD2 covers 7 bases. After removal of 3 bases from V and 4 bases from J, the junction contained 4 bases not matched to a gene. This CDR3 comprises 14 residues. CDR1 and CDR2 from the germline V gene are LNHDA and SQIVND (reference sequence). The CDR3 sequence: CASSIGGRADTQYF. For the CDR3, the DNA is TGTGCCAGTAGTATCGGCGGGAGAGCAGATACGCAGTATTTT.

The chain couples TRBV7-2 to TRBJ1-2, with a weak D call TRBD1 (5 bases). The germline CDR1 and CDR2 sequences are SGHTA and FQGNSA. The V gene lost 2 bases and the J gene lost 3 bases, with 13 bases spanning the gap. The CDR3 has 15 amino acids. The CDR3 DNA is TGTGCCAGCAGCTTACCCCGGGGCGCGGACTATGGCTACACCTTC. Encoded protein: CASSLPRGADYGYTF.

Only a few counts were recorded for this clonotype. This chain links TRBV20-1 with TRBJ2-5, with TRBD2 as a possible D gene (5 bases). The closer fit of TRBJ2-7 to the DNA end suggests the J call may be wrong. CDR1 and CDR2 from the germline V gene are DFQATT and SNEGSKA (reference sequence). CDR3 size: 13 residues. CDR3 sequence: CSARDAGGYEQYF. CDR3 coding DNA: TGCAGTGCTAGAGATGCCGGAGGCTACGAGCAGTACTTC.